The present T cell receptor (beta chain) was sequenced within a study of CD4 T cells in relation to SARS-CoV-2 and coronaviruses. Study-wide background: TCR beta CDR3s were sequenced after roughly ten-day antigen culture of PBMCs.

Notes on this clone: Its antigen is not identified.

The CDR3 totals 14 residues. Germline V gene data show CDR1 as SEHNR and CDR2 as FQNEAQ (reference sequence). The V gene end was trimmed by 7 bases and the J gene end by 6 bases; junction bases not matched to a gene: 9. Here immunoSEQ multiplex PCR was the method, and the copy in TCRdb shows in-frame clones only, minus some. The sample consists of about 30,000 clones, less than 85% of them appearing once. Unexposed donor CD4+ T cells date from about 2010-2018, before the COVID-19 pandemic. CD4+ T cells were isolated from the cells after 10 days of culture. Cells permitting, SARS-CoV-2 S/N and four cold-coronavirus spikes were tested on unexposed-donor CD4+ T cells.

Sequencing was carried out using CD4+ T cells from PBMCs, cultured in vitro. The rearrangement links TRBV7-9 to TRBJ2-1; 7 nucleotides agree with TRBD1. The receptor comes from a human donor in good health. The CDR3 is CASTPSWDSNEQFF. The CDR3 region has the DNA TGTGCCAGCACCCCCTCCTGGGACAGCAATGAGCAGTTCTTC. The full variable domain, its missing parts supplied by reference TRBV7-9 and TRBJ2-1, is DTGVSQNPRHKITKRGQNVTFRCDPISEHNRLYWYRQTLGQGPEFLTYFQNEAQLEKSRLLSDRFSAERPKGSFSTLEIQRTEQGDSAMYLCASTPSWDSNEQFFGPGTRLTVL.